A selection of T cell receptor beta chains follows, all from one sample in a study of T cell responses to AZD1222 COVID-19 vaccine. Data came from immunoSEQ multiplex PCR; TCRdb stores just in-frame clones and leaves some out. The data show 85,000 to 120,000 clones, more than 85% seen once. The sequences come from peripheral blood, collected on day 0 of AZD1222 vaccination. The receptors shown here come from an adult in good health. Both conserved end residues are part of each CDR3. The D gene is left open where the match is weak. The listing skips clone size in some rows; elsewhere it reads once, few, many or a size class.

>.|TRBV18|TRBJ1-4|.
TGTGCCAGCTCGGGATTTGTGGGCACAACTAATGAAAAACTGTTTTTT
CASSGFVGTTNEKLFF
>TRBD1|TRBV6-5|TRBJ1-2|.
TGTGCCAGCAGTTACACAGGGACAGGGGAAGGCGGCTACACCTTC
CASSYTGTGEGGYTF
>.|TRBV12-3/TRBV12-4|TRBJ2-3|once
TGTGCCAGCAGCCGACTAGACGTGAAATATTTT
CASSRLDVKYF
>TRBD1|TRBV19|TRBJ1-2|once
TGTGCCACCTGGACAGGGGGCGCGGGGAATGGCTACACCTTC
CATWTGGAGNGYTF
>.|TRBV2|TRBJ1-3|.
TGTGCCAGCAATGCCGGCAGAGGAAACACCATATATTTT
CASNAGRGNTIYF
>.|TRBV7-3|TRBJ2-7|.
TGTGCCAGCAGCTTAAGGCCGAGCTTGAGCTCCTACGAGCAGTACTTC
CASSLRPSLSSYEQYF
>TRBD1|TRBV28|TRBJ1-2|few
TGTGCCAGCAGTTTAGGGACAGCTAACTATGGCTACACCTTC
CASSLGTANYGYTF
>.|TRBV7-9|TRBJ2-7|many
TGTGCCAGCAGCCCCGGGGACAACTACGAGCAGTACTTC
CASSPGDNYEQYF
>TRBD1|TRBV5-1|TRBJ2-3|.
TGCGCCAGCAGCTTGGGCGGAGGGACAGGGAAGTTGTTAAATACGCAGTATTTT
CASSLGGGTGKLLNTQYF
>TRBD1|TRBV5-1|TRBJ1-1|.
TGCGCCAGCAGCGCGGACAGGGCCACTGAAGCTTTCTTT
CASSADRATEAFF
>TRBD2|TRBV2|TRBJ2-5|.
TGTGCCAGCTCCCGTCCGGGGACTAGGGTTCAAGAGACCCAGTACTTC
CASSRPGTRVQETQYF
>.|TRBV10-3|TRBJ2-7|.
TGTGCCATCGCAAACAGCTACGAGCAGTACTTC
CAIANSYEQYF
>TRBD2|TRBV5-4|TRBJ2-7|.
TGTGCCAGCAGCTCAGGAGGGAGCGGGAGTGACTCCTACGAGCAGTACTTC
CASSSGGSGSDSYEQYF
>TRBD1|TRBV19|TRBJ2-5|.
TGTGCCAGTAGTATATCAGGGGGTCAAGAGACCCAGTACTTC
CASSISGGQETQYF
>TRBD2|TRBV28|TRBJ2-7|.
TGTGCCAGCAGCCATCAATCGGGGGGGTCTTACGAGCAGTACTTC
CASSHQSGGSYEQYF
>.|TRBV5-5|TRBJ2-1|.
TGTGCCAGCAGTCCCCACAGAGGGAGCTCCTACAATGAGCAGTTCTTC
CASSPHRGSSYNEQFF
>TRBD1|TRBV5-4|TRBJ2-2|.
TGTGCCAGCAGCCAAACCCGGACAGGGGAGTTCGGGGAGCTGTTTTTT
CASSQTRTGEFGELFF
>.|TRBV28|TRBJ2-2|few
TGTGCCAGCAGTTTATGGGGACCGGGAGCCTCCACCGGGGAGCTGTTTTTT
CASSLWGPGASTGELFF
>TRBD1|TRBV28|TRBJ1-6|.
TGTGCCAGCAGGCCCCAGGGACAGGCCAATTCACCCCTCCACTTT
CASRPQGQANSPLHF
>.|TRBV28|TRBJ1-6|.
TGTGCCAGCTTGCAGGTGCCGAGGAATTCACCCCTCCACTTT
CASLQVPRNSPLHF
>TRBD1|TRBV30|TRBJ1-2|.
TGTGCCTGGAGTGCGGAACCCGGGACAGCCGGACACACCTTC
CAWSAEPGTAGHTF
>.|TRBV5-1|TRBJ2-3|.
TGCGCCAGCAGCCAGCGGGGGGGACAGGGCGTTCCAGATACGCAGTATTTT
CASSQRGGQGVPDTQYF
>.|TRBV6-2/TRBV6-3|TRBJ1-2|.
TGTGCCAGCAGCCCAGGAGCTAACTATGGCTACACCTTC
CASSPGANYGYTF
>.|TRBV5-4|TRBJ2-2|.
TGTGCCAGCAGCCCCCCCAGGGACCCCACCGGGGAGCTGTTTTTT
CASSPPRDPTGELFF
>TRBD1|TRBV9|TRBJ2-1|.
TGTGCCAGCAGCGTATCTTACAGGGGGCGCGATGAGCAGTTCTTC
CASSVSYRGRDEQFF
>TRBD1|TRBV4-2|TRBJ2-7|.
TGTGCCAGCAGCCGTGGACAGGGGCTCGCCTACGAGCAGTACTTC
CASSRGQGLAYEQYF
>.|TRBV19|TRBJ1-1|once
TGTGCCAGTAGTATGAATACAGCCGGGCGGGGCACTGAAGCTTTCTTT
CASSMNTAGRGTEAFF
>.|TRBV7-9|TRBJ1-5|.
TGTGCCAGCAGCCAAGAGGACGTCTGGGGTCAGCCCCAGCATTTT
CASSQEDVWGQPQHF
>.|TRBV21-1|TRBJ2-2|.
TGTGCCAGCAGCAAAAAAGAAGGCGGGGAGCTGTTTTTT
CASSKKEGGELFF
>.|TRBV7-3|TRBJ1-6|.
TGTGCCAGCAGCTCCGGAGGGGCATATAATTCACCCCTCCACTTT
CASSSGGAYNSPLHF
>.|TRBV30|TRBJ1-1|.
TGTGCCTGGAGTGTACTTCAGGGCGGGAACACTGAAGCTTTCTTT
CAWSVLQGGNTEAFF
>.|TRBV7-2|TRBJ1-4|.
TGTGCCAGCAGCTTATCGGGTACGGGGGCGCTATACGAAAAACTGTTTTTT
CASSLSGTGALYEKLFF
>.|TRBV5-1|TRBJ1-2|.
TGCGCCAGCGGAGGAACATATGGCTACACCTTC
CASGGTYGYTF
>TRBD1|TRBV28|TRBJ1-6|.
TGTGCCAGCAGTTCGGGGTTTAGGGGGCATAATTCACCCCTCCACTTT
CASSSGFRGHNSPLHF
>.|TRBV7-9|TRBJ2-5|once
TGTGCCAGCAGCTTAGCCGGGGCAGGCGCGTTCCAAGAGACCCAGTACTTC
CASSLAGAGAFQETQYF
>.|TRBV5-1|TRBJ2-5|.
TGCGCCAGCAGCTTGGCAGCGCGTCCGCAAGAGACCCAGTACTTC
CASSLAARPQETQYF
>.|TRBV5-6|TRBJ2-3|.
TGTGCCAGCAGCTTGGACCAAACCACAGATACGCAGTATTTT
CASSLDQTTDTQYF
>TRBD1|TRBV5-4|TRBJ1-2|.
TGTGCCAGCAGCTACGGACAGGCCGCGCACTATGGCTACACCTTC
CASSYGQAAHYGYTF
>TRBD1|TRBV5-1|TRBJ2-5|.
TGCGCCAGCAGCCAACAGGGGGCGGAGACCCAGTACTTC
CASSQQGAETQYF
>.|TRBV3-1/TRBV3-2|TRBJ2-2|few
TGTGCCAGCAGCCATTTAGGCGGGAACACCGGGGAGCTGTTTTTT
CASSHLGGNTGELFF
>TRBD2|TRBV9|TRBJ2-7|.
TGTGCCAGCAGCGTAGACGCTAGCGGGCGATACGAGCAGTACTTC
CASSVDASGRYEQYF
>TRBD1|TRBV5-1|TRBJ1-2|.
TGCGCCAGCAGCTTGGCGGCAGGGGGCGCAGATGGCTACACCTTC
CASSLAAGGADGYTF
>.|TRBV27|TRBJ1-4|.
TGTGCCAGCAGTTCAAGAACTAATGAAAAACTGTTTTTT
CASSSRTNEKLFF
>TRBD1|TRBV29-1|TRBJ1-1|.
TGCAGCGTTGCAGGACAGGGAGGGAGTCTGAACACTGAAGCTTTCTTT
CSVAGQGGSLNTEAFF
>.|TRBV11-2|TRBJ1-2|.
TGTGCCAGCAGCTTTCGATCGGTGATAGACTATGGCTACACCTTC
CASSFRSVIDYGYTF
>TRBD1|TRBV6-5|TRBJ1-5|.
TGTGCCAGCAGCCGTAGGACAGGGGGAAATCAGCCCCAGCATTTT
CASSRRTGGNQPQHF
>.|TRBV30|TRBJ1-6|.
TGTGCCTGGAGTGTACGAATATGGATCGGGGGACGCATCGATAATTCACCCCTCCACTTT
CAWSVRIWIGGRIDNSPLHF
>TRBD1|TRBV9|TRBJ1-1|.
TGTGCCAGCAGCGCAAGACAGGGGCCCAACACTGAAGCTTTCTTT
CASSARQGPNTEAFF
>.|TRBV2|TRBJ2-3|.
TGTGCCAGCAGTTCGGGAGCAGATACGCAGTATTTT
CASSSGADTQYF
>TRBD1|TRBV11-2|TRBJ2-1|.
TGTGCCAGCAGCCTTCAGACAGGGGCTTATTTTTGGGAGCAGTTCTTC
CASSLQTGAYFWEQFF